Each of the 8 T cell receptor beta chains below was sequenced from the same sample in a study of cytomegalovirus exposure and HLA in healthy donors (dated by TCRdb to about 2017). Library preparation was by the immunoSEQ multiplex PCR assay. For the multiplex PCR, a mixture combining 60 forward primers for TCR Vbeta segments and 13 reverse primers for TCR Jbeta segments was used. TCRdb took this table from immuneACCESS and kept in-frame rearrangements with V and J called. Such tables lack part of the clones; where checked against another copy, unresolved V genes explain under half of the gap, and the rest is unexplained. The sample table records 100,000 to 150,000 clones; about 79% of these occur just once. The top ten clonotypes cover around 3% of the sample. What was sequenced was PBMCs. The receptors stem from a woman between 50 and 59 years old in good health and CMV-seronegative.

The chain couples TRBV7-2 to TRBJ2-5, with 7 bases fitting TRBD1. This CDR3 has 15 amino acids. Trimming removed 0 bases from V and 4 bases from J; junction bases left unmatched: 5. Germline V gene sequence: CDR1 SGHTA, CDR2 FQGNSA. This CDR3 is CASSLALGGAETQYF. Here the CDR3 DNA reads TGTGCCAGCAGCTTAGCGCTAGGGGGCGCAGAGACCCAGTACTTC. Full variable domain (outside the CDR3, taken from reference TRBV7-2 and TRBJ2-5): GAGVSQSPSNKVTEKGKDVELRCDPISGHTALYWYRQSLGQGLEFLIYFQGNSAPDKSGLPSDRFSAERTGGSVSTLTIQRTQQEDSAVYLCASSLALGGAETQYFGPGTRLLVL.

This rearrangement joins TRBV7-3 to TRBJ1-6; 9 nucleotides align to TRBD1. The junction had 3 bases not matched to a gene; V was cut back by 3 bases and J by 6 bases. CDR1 is SGHTA, CDR2 FQGTGA, per germline. The CDR3 totals 15 residues. DNA for the CDR3: TGTGCCAGCAGCTTGGCGACAGGGGGTAATTCACCCCTCCACTTT. It yields the protein CASSLATGGNSPLHF.

Details on this clone: At one end, the junction sequence differs from germline, possibly due to a read error. V usage is TRBV7-9 and J usage is TRBJ2-3; 9 bases are shared with TRBD2. This CDR3 comprises 17 residues. Looked up from germline, CDR1 is SEHNR and CDR2 is FQNEAQ (reference sequence). CDR3 residues: CSSSLKMTSGFADTQYF. Written as DNA, the CDR3 is TGTTCCAGCAGCTTGAAAATGACTAGCGGCTTTGCAGATACGCAGTATTTT.

This chain uses TRBV7-3 with TRBJ1-5; D gene ambiguous. The germline gives CDR1 SGHTA, CDR2 FQGTGA. This CDR3 spans 13 amino acids. Trimming left V 1 base short and J 6 bases short, with 7 bases between. The CDR3 loop is CASSLSPGQPQHF. The CDR3 region has the DNA TGTGCCAGCAGCTTAAGTCCGGGTCAGCCCCAGCATTTT.

This sequence joins TRBV28 and TRBJ1-4; a weak D match, TRBD1 (5 bases). V dropped 4 bases and J dropped 12 bases, with 9 bases sitting between them. The CDR3 is 11 amino acids. CDR1 and CDR2 (germline): MDHEN, SYDVKM. The CDR3 bases are TGTGCCAGCAGTTGGCAGGGTGAACTGTTTTTT. Translation gives CASSWQGELFF.

V usage is TRBV28 and J usage is TRBJ1-5, with 9 bases aligning to TRBD1. J gave up 2 bases and V 6 bases, and 8 bases lay outside the gene matches. This CDR3 spans 16 amino acids. The germline V gene encodes CDR1 MDHEN and CDR2 SYDVKM. In DNA, the CDR3 is TGTGCCAGCAGCCAGCACAGGGGGCTGGGCAATCAGCCCCAGCATTTT. Translated: CASSQHRGLGNQPQHF.

The chain combines TRBV11-3 with TRBJ2-3; perhaps TRBD2 as D (5 bases). This CDR3 contains 15 residues. CDR1 and CDR2 from the germline V gene are SGHNT and YENEEA. Trimming left V 4 bases short and J 0 bases short, with 11 bases between. CDR3 coding DNA: TGTGCCAGCAGCTCCATGACTACTAGCACAGATACGCAGTATTTT. It yields the protein CASSSMTTSTDTQYF.

The chain couples TRBV9 to TRBJ2-7; 14 nucleotides match TRBD2. Germline V gene data show CDR1 as SGDLS and CDR2 as YYNGEE. The CDR3 runs 15 residues. With V trimmed by 3 bases and J by 6 bases, 5 bases remained unmatched. The CDR3 loop reads CASSEGTSGSSEQYF. The DNA of the CDR3 is TGTGCCAGCAGCGAAGGGACTAGCGGGAGTTCCGAGCAGTACTTC.